This section outlines one T cell receptor (beta chain) sequence together with its context. This sample is part of a study of beta chain features in type 1 diabetes. V lost 0 bases and J 5 bases, leaving 19 bases between the germline ends. The germline V gene has CDR1 GTSNPN and CDR2 SVGIG (reference sequence). The CDR3 spans 16 residues. Of the isolated RNA, all was reverse transcribed, and so the sequenced material was expressed TCRB transcripts. The method was immunoSEQ multiplex PCR; TCRdb's version includes in-frame clones alone and lacks a portion of them. The repertoire consists of some 250,000 clones, with about 30% occurring once and the leading ten covering under 5%.

Specimen: central memory CD4+ T cells from blood. The sequence derives from a man younger than 45 in good health. The V and J genes are TRBV30 and TRBJ2-5; D is possibly TRBD2 (6 bases). The CDR3, as DNA: TGTGCCTGGAGTGTACAGAGACGAGGGAGCGGGGAGACCCAGTACTTC. Amino acids: CAWSVQRRGSGETQYF.